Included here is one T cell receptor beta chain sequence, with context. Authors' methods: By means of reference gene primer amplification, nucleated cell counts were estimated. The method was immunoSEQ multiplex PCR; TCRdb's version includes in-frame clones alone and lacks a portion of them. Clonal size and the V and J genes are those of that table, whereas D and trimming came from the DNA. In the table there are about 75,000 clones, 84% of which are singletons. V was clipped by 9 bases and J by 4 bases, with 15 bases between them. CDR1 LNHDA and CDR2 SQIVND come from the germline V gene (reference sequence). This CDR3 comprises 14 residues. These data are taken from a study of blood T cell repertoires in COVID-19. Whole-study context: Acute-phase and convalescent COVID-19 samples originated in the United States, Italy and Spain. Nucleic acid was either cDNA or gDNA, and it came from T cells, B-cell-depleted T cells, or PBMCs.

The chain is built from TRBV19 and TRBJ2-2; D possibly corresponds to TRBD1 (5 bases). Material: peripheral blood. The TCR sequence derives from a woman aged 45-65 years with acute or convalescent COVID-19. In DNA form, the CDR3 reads TGTGCCAGCCGGCGCCAGGGTTTCACCGGGGAGCTGTTTTTT. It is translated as CASRRQGFTGELFF.